The 11 T cell receptor beta chains given below trace back to one sample, sequenced in a study of T cell changes during pregnancy in multiple sclerosis. Profiling relied on immunoSEQ multiplex PCR, and the TCRdb table lists in-frame clones only, not all of them. Of around 39,000 clones in the sample, around 92% were seen once. The sample was PBMCs (not recorded whether the cells were cultured). These receptors were collected from a female donor with multiple sclerosis, enrolled in a pregnancy study.

This sequence joins TRBV5-1 and TRBJ1-4; no reliable D call. The CDR3 loop spans 15 amino acids. The germline V gene has CDR1 SGHRS and CDR2 YFSETQ. Trimming pared 6 bases from V and 2 bases from J, leaving 14 bases between. The CDR3 protein is CASTRETPTNEKLFF. DNA of the CDR3: TGCGCCAGCACCAGAGAAACGCCGACTAATGAAAAACTGTTTTTT.

This clone was recorded only once. The chain is built from TRBV5-1 and TRBJ1-5; perhaps TRBD1 as D (5 bases). The CDR3 is 16 amino acids. V shed 1 base and J shed 7 bases, with 18 bases lying between them. Germline CDR1 reads SGHRS; CDR2 reads YFSETQ. The CDR3 nucleotides are TGCGCCAGCAGCTTGAGGGGTGGGAACGAGGGCCAGCCCCAGCATTTT. Amino acid sequence: CASSLRGGNEGQPQHF.

The chain carries TRBV6-5 and TRBJ2-7; D is unclear. This CDR3 is built from 13 residues. V was cut by 2 bases and J by 6 bases, with 11 bases left in between. The germline gives CDR1 MNHEY, CDR2 SVGAGI. As DNA, the CDR3 is TGTGCCAGCAGTTACGGGTCCGGCATCGAGCAGTACTTC. This encodes CASSYGSGIEQYF.

The chain couples TRBV6-1 to TRBJ1-2, with D possibly being TRBD1 (6 bases). Germline V gene sequence: CDR1 MNHNS, CDR2 SASEGT. The CDR3 sequence is 16 residues long. Trimming shortened V by 2 bases and J by 2 bases, and 15 bases separated the two germline ends. CDR3 bases: TGTGCCAGCAGTGAAAGGGGGGACTGGGGCAACTATGGCTACACCTTC. Translation gives CASSERGDWGNYGYTF.

V gene TRBV2 combines with J gene TRBJ1-1, with a possible D match to TRBD1 (5 bases). CDR1 is SNHLY, CDR2 FYNNEI, per germline. V was shortened by 8 bases and J by 4 bases, with 17 bases between the two germline ends. This CDR3 spans 14 amino acids. The CDR3 protein is CASCPNLGGTEAFF. CDR3 DNA: TGTGCCAGCTGCCCGAACCTGGGGGGCACTGAAGCTTTCTTT.

The chain couples TRBV5-6 to TRBJ2-1; 11 nucleotides line up with TRBD2. The junction had 3 bases not matched to a gene; V was cut back by 4 bases and J by 0 bases. CDR3 length equals 16 residues. Per germline, CDR1 SGHDT and CDR2 YYEEEE. CDR3 nucleotide sequence: TGTGCCAGCAGCGACACTAGCGGGAGCTCCTACAATGAGCAGTTCTTC. Its protein is CASSDTSGSSYNEQFF.

The CDR3 spells CASSPRGGGGTAGGNTIYF. The CDR3 DNA is TGTGCCAGCAGCCCCCGAGGAGGGGGCGGTACAGCGGGCGGAAACACCATATATTTT. The chain links TRBV21-1 to TRBJ1-3; the table's D call of TRBD1 was not tested on the DNA. TRBV21-1 is listed as a pseudogene. This CDR3 comprises 19 residues.

In its sample, this clone was seen a few times. The chain joins TRBV11-3 to TRBJ2-5; D not certain. Germline lookup yields CDR1 SGHNT and CDR2 YENEEA. V was clipped by 5 bases and J by 5 bases, with 9 bases between them. The CDR3 is 12 amino acids. As DNA, the CDR3 is TGTGCCAGCAGCCCAGACGGGGAGACCCAGTACTTC. Its translation is CASSPDGETQYF. Supplemented by reference TRBV11-3 and TRBJ2-5, the full variable domain reads EAGVVQSPRYKIIEKKQPVAFWCNPISGHNTLYWYLQNLGQGPELLIRYENEEAVDDSQLPKDRFSAERLKGVDSTLKIQPAELGDSAVYLCASSPDGETQYFGPGTRLLVL.

This rearrangement joins TRBV7-2 to TRBJ1-2; D not resolved. Trimming removed 1 base at V and 7 bases at J, with 10 bases between. The CDR3 loop spans 13 amino acids. CDR1 and CDR2 (germline): SGHTA, FQGNSA. The CDR3 spells CASSLDGISGYTF. The CDR3, as DNA: TGTGCCAGCAGCTTAGATGGGATTTCTGGCTACACCTTC.

The chain carries TRBV30 and TRBJ2-1; 10 nucleotides line up with TRBD2. The germline gives CDR1 GTSNPN, CDR2 SVGIG (reference sequence). J was trimmed by 4 bases and V by 1 base; bases with no gene match: 1. The CDR3 runs to 14 residues. This CDR3 is CAWSGTSGYNEQFF. CDR3 coding DNA: TGTGCCTGGAGTGGGACTAGCGGTTACAATGAGCAGTTCTTC.

The chain links TRBV2 to TRBJ2-5; 13 bases agree with TRBD2. This CDR3 has 15 residues. Germline V gene data show CDR1 as SNHLY and CDR2 as FYNNEI. V gave up 6 bases and J gave up 1 base; unmatched junction bases: 2. This CDR3 reads CASRGTSGIQETQYF. CDR3 coding DNA: TGTGCCAGCAGGGGGACTAGCGGGATCCAAGAGACCCAGTACTTC.